This TCR beta chain came from a study of T cell changes during pregnancy in multiple sclerosis. The CDR3 length is 15 residues. Trimming cost V 4 bases and J 0 bases; bases outside gene matches: 4. The V gene's germline CDR1 is SGHNT and CDR2 YYREEE (reference sequence). The repertoire was sequenced with immunoSEQ multiplex PCR; TCRdb's copy has only in-frame clones and lacks some. The sample includes 65,000 to 70,000 clones, around 92% of them seen just once. The chain couples TRBV5-4 to TRBJ2-7; 10 bases agree with TRBD2. The source material was peripheral blood, sampled in the first trimester of pregnancy. This TCR derives from a female donor with multiple sclerosis, enrolled in a pregnancy study. The CDR3 reads CASSSSSGSSYEQYF. DNA of the CDR3: TGTGCCAGCAGCAGTTCTAGCGGGAGCTCCTACGAGCAGTACTTC. The full variable domain, rest sourced from reference TRBV5-4 and TRBJ2-7, is ETGVTQSPTHLIKTRGQQVTLRCSSQSGHNTVSWYQQALGQGPQFIFQYYREEENGRGNFPPRFSGLQFPNYSSELNVNALELDDSALYLCASSSSSGSSYEQYFGPGTRLTVT.